The rows below give T cell receptor beta chains drawn from one sample of a study of shared clonotypes between healthy human individuals. Using immunoSEQ multiplex PCR, the repertoire was profiled, and TCRdb retains in-frame clones only, with some absent. The table lists millions of clones, approximately 94% of them singletons. Specimen: naive CD4+ T cells sorted from blood. The receptors shown here come from a young man in good health. CDR3s include the opening cysteine and the closing phenylalanine or tryptophan. The D gene is left open where the match is weak. Clone sizes are given selectively: once, few, many, or a class where the clone is expanded.

.	TRBJ1-1	TRBD1	TRBV5-1	CASREEDRVTEAFF	TGCGCCAGCAGGGAGGAGGACAGGGTGACTGAAGCTTTCTTT
.	TRBJ1-1	.	TRBV7-2	CASSLATGSTEAFF	TGTGCCAGCAGCTTAGCAACAGGGTCCACTGAAGCTTTCTTT
.	TRBJ2-4	TRBD1	TRBV19	CASSRTDRENPKNIQYF	TGTGCCAGTAGTAGGACCGACAGGGAGAATCCCAAAAACATTCAGTACTTC
.	TRBJ2-3	TRBD2	TRBV5-4	CASSLSGRASPDTQYF	TGTGCCAGCAGCCTTAGCGGGAGGGCATCCCCAGATACGCAGTATTTT
once	TRBJ2-7	TRBD1	TRBV2	CASRTGQGSYEQYF	TGTGCCAGCAGGACGGGACAGGGTTCGTACGAGCAGTACTTC
.	TRBJ1-2	.	TRBV9	CASSPGDRPYGYTF	TGTGCCAGCAGCCCAGGGGACCGCCCCTATGGCTACACCTTC
.	TRBJ2-3	TRBD1	TRBV5-4	CATLPGQGPDTQYF	TGTGCCACACTGCCGGGACAGGGCCCAGATACGCAGTATTTT
.	TRBJ2-3	TRBD2	TRBV5-6	CASSPKPAGGTDTQYF	TGTGCCAGCAGTCCGAAGCCAGCGGGAGGCACAGATACGCAGTATTTT
.	TRBJ2-3	TRBD2	TRBV10-3	CAISLGTSGRADTQYF	TGTGCCATCAGTTTAGGGACTAGCGGGAGGGCAGATACGCAGTATTTT
.	TRBJ1-2	.	TRBV5-1	CASSLEQGTYGYTF	TGCGCCAGCAGCTTGGAACAGGGAACGTATGGCTACACCTTC
.	TRBJ2-3	TRBD2	TRBV11-2	CASSLGLAGDRTDTQYF	TGTGCCAGCAGCTTAGGACTAGCGGGGGACCGCACAGATACGCAGTATTTT
.	TRBJ2-5	TRBD1	TRBV5-6	CASSFGQGGRMYQETQYF	TGTGCCAGCAGCTTCGGACAGGGGGGACGAATGTACCAAGAGACCCAGTACTTC
.	TRBJ2-1	TRBD2	TRBV10-1	CASSVHGTSGYNEQFF	TGCGCCAGCAGTGTACACGGGACTAGCGGGTACAATGAGCAGTTCTTC
.	TRBJ1-4	.	TRBV30	CAWMVQDNEKLFF	TGTGCCTGGATGGTACAGGATAATGAAAAACTGTTTTTT
.	TRBJ2-7	.	TRBV7-9	CASSNRTVSYEQYF	TGTGCCAGCAGCAACAGGACGGTTTCCTACGAGCAGTACTTC
.	TRBJ1-1	.	TRBV9	CASSTDRLNTEAFF	TGTGCCAGCAGCACAGACAGGCTGAACACTGAAGCTTTCTTT
.	TRBJ2-4	.	TRBV6-5	CASSGGSNIQYF	TGTGCCAGCAGTGGAGGATCCAACATTCAGTACTTC
.	TRBJ2-2	.	TRBV6-5	CASSYVWNTGELFF	TGTGCCAGCAGTTACGTGTGGAACACCGGGGAGCTGTTTTTT
.	TRBJ2-7	.	TRBV6-5	CASSSLPGGSGEQYF	TGTGCCAGCAGTTCCTTACCGGGGGGCTCGGGAGAGCAGTACTTC
once	TRBJ2-1	TRBD2	TRBV7-2	CASSPGLAELNNEQFF	TGTGCCAGCAGCCCGGGACTAGCGGAGCTGAACAATGAGCAGTTCTTC
.	TRBJ1-2	.	TRBV5-4	CASRSGLGYTF	TGTGCCAGCAGGTCAGGGTTAGGCTACACCTTC
.	TRBJ1-2	.	TRBV10-1	CASSYTGGTYGYTF	TGCGCCAGCAGTTATACGGGGGGCACCTATGGCTACACCTTC
.	TRBJ2-7	TRBD2	TRBV7-6	CASSLAGRRDEQYF	TGTGCCAGCAGTTTAGCGGGGCGAAGGGACGAGCAGTACTTC
.	TRBJ2-7	TRBD1	TRBV7-2	CASSPWDRVEQYF	TGTGCCAGCAGCCCCTGGGACAGGGTTGAGCAGTACTTC
once	TRBJ2-5	.	TRBV6-1	CASSDIGHLQETQYF	TGTGCCAGCAGTGATATAGGACACCTCCAAGAGACCCAGTACTTC
.	TRBJ2-4	.	TRBV5-4	CASSQERGQNIQYF	TGCGCCAGCAGCCAAGAAAGGGGACAAAACATTCAGTACTTC
.	TRBJ2-7	TRBD1	TRBV4-2	CASSRTQGDEQYF	TGTGCCAGCAGCCGTACACAGGGGGACGAGCAGTACTTC